Listed below are T cell receptor beta chains from one sample, sequenced in a study of blood T cell repertoires in COVID-19. Measured with immunoSEQ multiplex PCR; TCRdb has only the in-frame clones, and not every one. This table has fewer than 110,000 clones, about 89% appearing once. The specimen was peripheral blood. These receptors were obtained from a man aged 35 to 55 with active or convalescent COVID-19. The CDR3 runs from the conserved cysteine through the conserved F or W. D genes are given only for firm matches. The size of a clone is reported for some rows only, either as once, few or many, or as a class for expanded clones.

clone_size	j_call	v_call	d_call	cdr3_nt	cdr3_aa
NA	TRBJ1-2	TRBV18	NA	TGTGCCAGCTCCAAACTATCCGGGACTTCAGAGGGCTACACCTTC	CASSKLSGTSEGYTF
NA	TRBJ1-2	TRBV4-1	TRBD1	TGCGCCAGCAGCCAAGGCGAAGGGGGCCACTATGGCTACACCTTC	CASSQGEGGHYGYTF
NA	TRBJ1-2	TRBV25-1	TRBD1	TGTGCCAGCAGCCCCATCTCGGGACAGGGAAACTATGGCTACACCTTC	CASSPISGQGNYGYTF
NA	TRBJ2-3	TRBV24-1	TRBD1	TGTGCCACCAGCCCCCAACCGGGACAGAACCCTAGAATCACAGATACGCAGTATTTT	CATSPQPGQNPRITDTQYF
NA	TRBJ2-3	TRBV20-1	NA	TGCAGTGCTAGTACGGTCTATAGCACAGATACGCAGTATTTT	CSASTVYSTDTQYF
NA	TRBJ2-5	TRBV4-3	NA	TGCGCCAGCAGCCAAGAAAGCTCAGGGACCCAGTACTTC	CASSQESSGTQYF
NA	TRBJ2-7	TRBV5-5	TRBD1	TGTGCCAGCAGCCCACGGGGACAGGCCTACGAGCAGTACTTC	CASSPRGQAYEQYF
few	TRBJ2-1	TRBV5-4	TRBD2	TGTGCCAGCAGCCACCGACTAGCGGGAAATCCCAATGAGCAGTTCTTC	CASSHRLAGNPNEQFF
NA	TRBJ2-7	TRBV6-4	NA	TGTGCCAGCCCCTTGAAATCGAGGGAGCAGTACTTC	CASPLKSREQYF
once	TRBJ1-2	TRBV28	NA	TGTGCCAGCAGTACGACTGACAGGTCGAGGGGCTACACCTTC	CASSTTDRSRGYTF
NA	TRBJ2-2	TRBV19	TRBD1	TGTGCCAGTAGTACGGGACAGGGGGCTGGGGAGCTGTTTTTT	CASSTGQGAGELFF
NA	TRBJ1-2	TRBV16	NA	TGTGCCAGCAGCCAATATCGAGAAGGGGTGTCGGATGGCTACACCTTC	CASSQYREGVSDGYTF
few	TRBJ1-2	TRBV7-9	TRBD1	TGTGCCAGCAGCTTAGCGCTCTTTCACTTGAGGGACAGGGCCTATGGCTACACCTTC	CASSLALFHLRDRAYGYTF
NA	TRBJ2-1	TRBV24-1	TRBD2	TGTGCCACCAGTATTGAGCGGGACCAAAGCTCCTACAATGAGCAGTTCTTC	CATSIERDQSSYNEQFF
NA	TRBJ2-6	TRBV5-4	NA	TGTGCCAGCAGCTTGTTCAGGGGCTTGGGGGCCAACGTCCTGACTTTC	CASSLFRGLGANVLTF
NA	TRBJ1-5	TRBV18	NA	TGTGCCAGCTCACGCCCTGGGCAACCCCAGCATTTT	CASSRPGQPQHF